What follows describes a single T cell receptor (beta chain). This sample stems from a study of glioma-infiltrating T cells after dendritic cell vaccination. Overall study context: Autologous tumor lysate was loaded overnight onto monocyte-derived dendritic cells grown seven days with IL-4 and GM-CSF.

Stated time point: after dendritic cell vaccination, including at tumor progression/relapse. Primers: 60 V beta forward and 13 J beta reverse. Some clones are missing from TCRdb's copy, which holds only in-frame ones; the method was immunoSEQ multiplex PCR. The sample includes approximately 24,000 clones, 89% of them seen just once. CDR3 length: 13 amino acids. CDR1 is SGHRS, CDR2 YFSETQ, per germline. The junction had 5 bases not matched to a gene; V was cut back by 3 bases and J by 5 bases. This sequence joins TRBV5-1 and TRBJ2-7; TRBD1 agrees at 7 bases. The source of this sequence is a human donor with glioblastoma. The sample in question was blood, obtained after dendritic cell vaccination. The CDR3 loop reads CASSYRQGNEQYF. The CDR3 DNA follows: TGCGCCAGCAGCTACAGACAGGGTAACGAGCAGTACTTC.